Sequencing of this T cell receptor beta chain was carried out in a study of post-analysis software for immune sequencing data. The wider study: The courses of disease that were included comprised relapsing-remitting, secondary progressive and progressive-relapsing multiple sclerosis. Whole-study findings and limits: Samples from a shared batch, those prepared together, strongly co-clustered by F measure. Higher frequency in patients than in controls was seen for about five TRBV segments, with TRBV5-6, TRBV5-1 and TRBV20-1 among them.

This clonotype appeared a few times. Antigen unknown. Germline values: CDR1 SGHDT, CDR2 YYEEEE. CDR3 size: 17 residues. The J segment lost 2 bases and the V segment lost 1 base, leaving 6 bases of the junction unmatched. Libraries were made from TCR beta cDNA, and they carried unique molecular identifiers. TCRdb recomputed calls from the PCR reads with MiXCR, one row per CDR3 protein. The data hold roughly 650,000 distinct CDR3 sequences, with 59% observed a single time. This receptor was taken from a girl aged 2-15 years with multiple sclerosis. Specimen: blood. This sequence joins TRBV5-6 and TRBJ2-3; TRBD2 matches at 11 bases. DNA for the CDR3: TGTGCCAGCAGCTTGTGGCGACTAGCGGGACTCACAGATACGCAGTATTTT. Protein product: CASSLWRLAGLTDTQYF.